A few counts support the clone carrying this T cell receptor beta chain. A single record per CDR3 protein comes from TCRdb applying MiXCR to the RT-PCR reads. Of 920,000 or so distinct CDR3 sequences listed, about 20% are singletons. This record comes from a study of patients and donors after allogeneic stem cell transplantation. Germline loops: CDR1 SGHRS, CDR2 YFSETQ. The V gene end was trimmed by 6 bases and the J gene end by 3 bases; junction bases not matched to a gene: 9. The CDR3 contains 16 residues. This receptor was obtained from a human donor who was either an allogeneic HSCT recipient or a stem cell or donor lymphocyte infusion donor (not recorded which). It is not recorded whose cells these are; they may come from a transplant donor. The sequencing sample was made of blood, either unsorted or a sorted T cell fraction (not recorded which). The chain combines TRBV5-1 with TRBJ2-1; 10 nucleotides align to TRBD2. This CDR3 reads CASTPGGLANYNEQFF. The CDR3 nucleotides read TGCGCCAGCACCCCGGGGGGACTAGCGAACTACAATGAGCAGTTCTTC.